This TCR beta chain was observed in a study of control samples from healthy donors and cancer patients. Method: immunoSEQ multiplex PCR; TCRdb's copy keeps in-frame clones and lacks some. In the table there are around 70,000 clones, around 87% of which are singletons. Looked up from germline, CDR1 is LGHNA and CDR2 is YSLEER. The CDR3 is 17 residues long. V trimming: 1 base; J trimming: 5 bases; junction bases outside the gene matches: 11. Material: PBMCs. The sequence came from a woman aged 50 to 60 with head and neck cancer. V and J are TRBV4-3 and TRBJ2-7; 10 bases map to TRBD1. Written as DNA, the CDR3 is TGCGCCAGCAGCCAAGTCCTCGGGGGACAGGGGACCCACGAGCAGTACTTC. Amino acid sequence: CASSQVLGGQGTHEQYF.